This T cell receptor beta chain was captured in a study of cytomegalovirus exposure and HLA in healthy donors. In the study overall: Early released data had about 85 million unique TCRs, all coming from HLA-typed donors. Membership in the Caucasian-associated ancestry cluster was found for around 81% of almost 400 genotyped donors. General observations from the study: Rarity held for most TCR sequences, but there were some public TCRs that occurred in many donors.

As for this clone: What it recognizes is unknown.

Trimming cost V 3 bases and J 3 bases; bases outside gene matches: 8. CDR1 and CDR2 from the germline V gene are SGHTA and FQGNSA. This CDR3 has 16 residues. The PCR had 60 Vbeta and 13 Jbeta primers. Clones were read by immunoSEQ multiplex PCR, and TCRdb kept only the in-frame ones, dropping some. The sample carries about 200,000 clones, over 75% recorded once. This TCR was sampled from a boy younger than 10 in good health and CMV-seronegative. Input material: PBMCs. The chain combines TRBV7-2 with TRBJ2-5, with 9 nucleotides matching TRBD2. CDR3 in DNA: TGTGCCAGCAGCTTGACGACTAGCGGCTATAAAGAGACCCAGTACTTC. This gives the protein CASSLTTSGYKETQYF.